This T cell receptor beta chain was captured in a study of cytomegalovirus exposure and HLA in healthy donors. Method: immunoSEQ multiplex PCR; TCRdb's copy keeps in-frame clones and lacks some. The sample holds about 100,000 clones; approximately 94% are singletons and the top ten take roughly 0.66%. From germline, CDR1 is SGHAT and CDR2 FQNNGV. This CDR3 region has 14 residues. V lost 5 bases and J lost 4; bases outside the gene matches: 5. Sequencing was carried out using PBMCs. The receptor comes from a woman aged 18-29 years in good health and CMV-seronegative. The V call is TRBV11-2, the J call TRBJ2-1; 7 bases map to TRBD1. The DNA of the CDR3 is TGTGCCAGCAGCCCGTGGGACAGTTACAATGAGCAGTTCTTC. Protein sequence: CASSPWDSYNEQFF.